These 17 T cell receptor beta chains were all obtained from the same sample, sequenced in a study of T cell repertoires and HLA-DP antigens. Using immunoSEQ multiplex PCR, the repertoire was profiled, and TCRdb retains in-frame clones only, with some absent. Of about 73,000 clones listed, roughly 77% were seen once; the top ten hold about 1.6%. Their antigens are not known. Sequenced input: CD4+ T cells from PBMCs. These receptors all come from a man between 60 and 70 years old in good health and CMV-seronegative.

The CDR3 sequence: CASSQDGGRGGNTIYF. CDR3 nucleotide sequence: TGTGCCAGCAGCCAAGACGGCGGCAGGGGTGGAAACACCATATATTTT. The chain links TRBV4-2 to TRBJ1-3, with a weak D call TRBD1 (6 bases). Trimming took 0 bases from V and 3 from J, leaving 12 bases between them. Germline V gene lookup returns CDR1 LGHNA and CDR2 YNFKEQ. The CDR3 has 16 amino acids.

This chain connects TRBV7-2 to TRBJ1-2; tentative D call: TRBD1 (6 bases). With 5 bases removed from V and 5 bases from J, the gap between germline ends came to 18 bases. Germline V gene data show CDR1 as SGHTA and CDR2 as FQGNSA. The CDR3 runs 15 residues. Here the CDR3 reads CASSRGGREEYGYTF. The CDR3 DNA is TGTGCCAGCAGCCGGGGGGGCAGGGAGGAGTATGGCTACACCTTC.

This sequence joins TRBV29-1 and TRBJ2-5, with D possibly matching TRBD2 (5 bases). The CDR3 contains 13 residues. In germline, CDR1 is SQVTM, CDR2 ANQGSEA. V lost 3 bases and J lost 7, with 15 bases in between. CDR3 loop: CSVDSDGVVTQYF. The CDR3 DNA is TGCAGCGTTGACTCGGACGGGGTGGTGACCCAGTACTTC.

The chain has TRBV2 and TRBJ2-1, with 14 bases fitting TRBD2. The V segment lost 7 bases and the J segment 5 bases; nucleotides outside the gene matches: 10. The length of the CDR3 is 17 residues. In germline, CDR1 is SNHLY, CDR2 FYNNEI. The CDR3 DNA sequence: TGTGCCAGCACCGTCCCGGGACTAGCGGGAGCAGACAATGAGCAGTTCTTC. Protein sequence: CASTVPGLAGADNEQFF.

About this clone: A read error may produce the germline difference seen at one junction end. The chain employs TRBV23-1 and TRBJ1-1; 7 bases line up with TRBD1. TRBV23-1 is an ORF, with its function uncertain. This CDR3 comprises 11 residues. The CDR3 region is CASIPRQGLSF. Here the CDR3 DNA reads TGCGCCAGCATCCCGAGACAGGGATTGAGTTTT.

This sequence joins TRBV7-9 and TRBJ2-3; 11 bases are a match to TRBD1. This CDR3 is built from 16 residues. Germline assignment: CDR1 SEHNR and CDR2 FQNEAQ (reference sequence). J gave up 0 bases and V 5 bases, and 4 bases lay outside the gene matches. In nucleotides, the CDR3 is TGTGCCAGCAGCCGGACAGGGGGCGGAAGCACAGATACGCAGTATTTT. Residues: CASSRTGGGSTDTQYF. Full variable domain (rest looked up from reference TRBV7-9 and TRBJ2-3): DTGVSQNPRHKITKRGQNVTFRCDPISEHNRLYWYRQTLGQGPEFLTYFQNEAQLEKSRLLSDRFSAERPKGSFSTLEIQRTEQGDSAMYLCASSRTGGGSTDTQYFGPGTRLTVL.

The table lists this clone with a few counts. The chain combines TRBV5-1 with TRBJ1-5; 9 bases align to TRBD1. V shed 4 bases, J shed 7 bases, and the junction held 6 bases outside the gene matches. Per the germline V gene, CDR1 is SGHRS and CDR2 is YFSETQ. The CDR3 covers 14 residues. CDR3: CASSEGTGRQPQHF. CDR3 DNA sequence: TGCGCCAGCAGCGAAGGGACAGGGCGGCAGCCCCAGCATTTT.

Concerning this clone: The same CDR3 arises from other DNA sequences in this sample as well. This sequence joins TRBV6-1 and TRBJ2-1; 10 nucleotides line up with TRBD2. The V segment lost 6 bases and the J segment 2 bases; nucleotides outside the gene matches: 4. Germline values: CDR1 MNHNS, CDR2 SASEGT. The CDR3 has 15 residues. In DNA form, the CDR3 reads TGTGCCAGCAGGAGAAGCGGGGGGGCCTACAATGAGCAGTTCTTC. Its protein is CASRRSGGAYNEQFF.

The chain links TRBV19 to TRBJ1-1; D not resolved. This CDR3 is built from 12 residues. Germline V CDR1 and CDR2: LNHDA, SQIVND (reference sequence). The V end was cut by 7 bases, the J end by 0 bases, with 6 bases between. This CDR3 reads CASNWVNTEAFF. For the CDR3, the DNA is TGTGCCAGTAATTGGGTGAACACTGAAGCTTTCTTT.

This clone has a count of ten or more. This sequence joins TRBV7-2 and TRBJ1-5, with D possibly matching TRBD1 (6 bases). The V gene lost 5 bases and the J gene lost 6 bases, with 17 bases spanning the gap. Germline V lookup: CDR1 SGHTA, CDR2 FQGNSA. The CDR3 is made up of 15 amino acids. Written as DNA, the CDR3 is TGTGCCAGCAGCCCGCCTGGGGGCCGCGGTCAGCCCCAGCATTTT. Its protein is CASSPPGGRGQPQHF.

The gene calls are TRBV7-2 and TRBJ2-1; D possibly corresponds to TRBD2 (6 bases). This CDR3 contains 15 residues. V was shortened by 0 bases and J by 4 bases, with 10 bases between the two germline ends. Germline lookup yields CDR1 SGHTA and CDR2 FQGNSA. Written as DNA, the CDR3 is TGTGCCAGCAGCTTAGCGCCGGGGGATTACAATGAGCAGTTCTTC. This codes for CASSLAPGDYNEQFF. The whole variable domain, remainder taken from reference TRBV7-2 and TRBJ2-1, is GAGVSQSPSNKVTEKGKDVELRCDPISGHTALYWYRQSLGQGLEFLIYFQGNSAPDKSGLPSDRFSAERTGGSVSTLTIQRTQQEDSAVYLCASSLAPGDYNEQFFGPGTRLTVL.

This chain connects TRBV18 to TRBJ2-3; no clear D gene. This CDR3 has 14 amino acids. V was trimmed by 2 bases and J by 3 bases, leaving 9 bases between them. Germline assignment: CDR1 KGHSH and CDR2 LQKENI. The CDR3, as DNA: TGTGCCAGCTCACCAGATTTATCGACAGATACGCAGTATTTT. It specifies CASSPDLSTDTQYF.

The CDR3 DNA reads TGTGCCAGTACCCCTCGGGGATTTGGCTACACCTTC. It codes for CASTPRGFGYTF. The gene calls are TRBV19 and TRBJ1-2, with unresolved D. The CDR3 spans 12 residues. The ends were cut back, 7 bases at V and 7 bases at J, with 13 bases in the middle. Germline lookup yields CDR1 LNHDA and CDR2 SQIVND (reference sequence). The full variable domain, in which reference TRBV19 and TRBJ1-2 provide the parts outside the CDR3, is DGGITQSPKYLFRKEGQNVTLSCEQNLNHDAMYWYRQDPGQGLRLIYYSQIVNDFQKGDIAEGYSVSREKKESFPLTVTSAQKNPTAFYLCASTPRGFGYTFGSGTRLTVV.

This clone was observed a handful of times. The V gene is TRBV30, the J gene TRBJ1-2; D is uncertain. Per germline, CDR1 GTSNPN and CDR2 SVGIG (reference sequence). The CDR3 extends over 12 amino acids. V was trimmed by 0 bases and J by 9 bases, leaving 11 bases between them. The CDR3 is CAWSVQRTSYTF. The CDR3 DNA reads TGTGCCTGGAGTGTACAACGGACGAGCTACACCTTC.

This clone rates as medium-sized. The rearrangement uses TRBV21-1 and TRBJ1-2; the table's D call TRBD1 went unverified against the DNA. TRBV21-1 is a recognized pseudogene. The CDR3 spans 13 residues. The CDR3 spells CASTFSSDYGYTF. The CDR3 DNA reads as TGTGCCAGCACCTTCTCTTCAGACTATGGCTACACCTTC.

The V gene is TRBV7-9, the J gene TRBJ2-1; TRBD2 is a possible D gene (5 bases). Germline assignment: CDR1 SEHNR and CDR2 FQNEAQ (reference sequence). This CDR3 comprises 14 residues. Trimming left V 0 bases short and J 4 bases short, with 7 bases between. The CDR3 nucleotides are TGTGCCAGCAGCTTAGCGCCGGGGTACAATGAGCAGTTCTTC. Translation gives CASSLAPGYNEQFF.

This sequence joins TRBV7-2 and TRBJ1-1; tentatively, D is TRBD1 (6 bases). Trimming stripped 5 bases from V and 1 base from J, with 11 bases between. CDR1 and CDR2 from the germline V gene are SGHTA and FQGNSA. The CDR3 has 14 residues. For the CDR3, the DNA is TGTGCCAGCAGCCAAGACAGGCCGAACACTGAAGCTTTCTTT. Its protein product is CASSQDRPNTEAFF. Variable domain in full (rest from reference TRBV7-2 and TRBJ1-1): GAGVSQSPSNKVTEKGKDVELRCDPISGHTALYWYRQSLGQGLEFLIYFQGNSAPDKSGLPSDRFSAERTGGSVSTLTIQRTQQEDSAVYLCASSQDRPNTEAFFGQGTRLTVV.